These T cell receptor beta chains were read from a single sample in a study of cytomegalovirus exposure and HLA in healthy donors. Profiled with immunoSEQ multiplex PCR; TCRdb holds only in-frame clones, not every one. The sample carries some 93,000 clones, approximately 80% recorded once. Sequenced: PBMCs. The receptors here all came from a woman in her thirties or forties in good health and CMV-seronegative. CDR3s include the opening cysteine and the closing phenylalanine or tryptophan. Fields, in order: V gene, clone size, D gene, J gene, CDR3 protein, CDR3 DNA. D genes are given only for firm matches. A clone size is listed for some rows: how often the clone was seen (once, few, many), or a class if it is expanded.

>TRBV30|NA|TRBD1|TRBJ2-3
CAWRNGQGVDTQYF
TGTGCCTGGAGAAACGGACAGGGGGTAGATACGCAGTATTTT
>TRBV27|NA|TRBD2|TRBJ2-7
CASSLQASGTYEQYF
TGTGCCAGCAGTTTACAGGCTAGCGGCACCTACGAGCAGTACTTC
>TRBV19|NA|TRBD2|TRBJ2-7
CATGLAGAITYEQYF
TGTGCCACCGGACTAGCGGGAGCTATAACCTACGAGCAGTACTTC
>TRBV19|NA|NA|TRBJ2-5
CASSIEFVPVGEETQYF
TGTGCCAGTAGTATAGAGTTCGTCCCTGTAGGGGAAGAGACCCAGTACTTC
>TRBV5-1|NA|NA|TRBJ1-1
CASSLARNTEAFF
TGCGCCAGCAGCTTGGCTAGGAACACTGAAGCTTTCTTT
>TRBV5-4|NA|TRBD2|TRBJ2-4
CASSPQAGGMAKNIQYF
TGTGCCAGCAGCCCCCAGGCGGGGGGTATGGCCAAAAACATTCAGTACTTC
>TRBV5-6|NA|TRBD2|TRBJ2-2
CASSDGTSGRFTGELFF
TGTGCCAGCAGCGACGGGACTAGCGGGAGATTCACCGGGGAGCTGTTTTTT
>TRBV29-1|once|NA|TRBJ2-7
CSVEGLEGRGYEQYF
TGCAGCGTTGAGGGTTTAGAGGGGCGGGGTTACGAGCAGTACTTC
>TRBV19|NA|TRBD2|TRBJ2-4
CASSIAGTSGILTKNIQYF
TGTGCCAGTAGTATTGCTGGGACTAGCGGGATACTTACCAAAAACATTCAGTACTTC
>TRBV19|NA|NA|TRBJ1-5
CASSRGMEQPQHF
TGTGCCAGTAGTAGAGGAATGGAGCAGCCCCAGCATTTT
>TRBV5-5|NA|TRBD1|TRBJ2-1
CASSLGDRGGNEQFF
TGTGCCAGCAGCTTGGGGGACAGGGGGGGGAATGAGCAGTTCTTC
>TRBV28|NA|TRBD1|TRBJ1-2
CASSLSGTGSGGYTF
TGTGCCAGCAGTTTATCCGGGACAGGATCTGGGGGCTACACCTTC
>TRBV5-4|NA|NA|TRBJ1-5
CASSLGGLSQPQHF
TGTGCCAGCAGCCTGGGGGGCCTGAGTCAGCCCCAGCATTTT
>TRBV19|NA|NA|TRBJ1-5
CASSIVGAEQPQHF
TGTGCCAGTAGTATAGTGGGGGCGGAACAGCCCCAGCATTTT
>TRBV5-6|NA|NA|TRBJ1-1
CASSLIGDRSTEVAFF
TGTGCCAGCAGCCTCATTGGAGACAGATCTACTGAGGTAGCTTTCTTT
>TRBV5-6|few|NA|TRBJ1-5
CASSLIILRGNQPQHF
TGTGCCAGCAGCTTGATAATCCTCAGGGGAAATCAGCCCCAGCATTTT
>TRBV30|NA|TRBD1|TRBJ2-3
CAWDRGQGDTQYF
TGTGCCTGGGACAGGGGGCAGGGGGACACGCAGTATTTT
>TRBV6-7|NA|NA|TRBJ2-3
CASKSDCEPDTQYF
TGTGCCAGCAAGTCAGACTGCGAACCAGATACGCAGTATTTT
>TRBV28|NA|NA|TRBJ1-1
CASSPFTGNTEAFF
TGTGCCAGCAGTCCCTTTACAGGGAACACTGAAGCTTTCTTT
>TRBV5-5|NA|TRBD1|TRBJ1-4
CASSPNPSQGFIEKLFF
TGTGCCAGCAGCCCAAACCCATCACAGGGGTTCATTGAAAAACTGTTTTTT
>TRBV15|NA|NA|TRBJ1-1
CATSGDYKGSWTEAFF
TGTGCCACCAGCGGGGACTATAAGGGGTCATGGACTGAAGCTTTCTTT
>TRBV14|NA|NA|TRBJ1-1
CASSQDGEMNTEAFF
TGTGCCAGCAGCCAAGACGGGGAAATGAACACTGAAGCTTTCTTT
>TRBV7-2|NA|NA|TRBJ1-2
CASSFDVRGTDYGYTF
TGTGCCAGCAGTTTCGATGTCAGGGGTACTGACTATGGCTACACCTTC
>TRBV7-3|NA|NA|TRBJ2-7
CASSFGRSSYEQYF
TGTGCCAGCAGCTTCGGTCGTAGCTCCTACGAGCAGTACTTC
>TRBV6-1|NA|TRBD1|TRBJ1-4
CASRPTGGREKLFF
TGTGCCAGCAGACCGACAGGGGGGAGAGAAAAACTGTTTTTT
>TRBV14|few|NA|TRBJ1-5
CASSVHSNQPQHF
TGTGCCAGCAGCGTCCATAGCAATCAGCCCCAGCATTTT
>TRBV4-1|many|NA|TRBJ1-1
CASSQFQGAPEAFF
TGCGCCAGCAGCCAATTCCAGGGTGCCCCTGAAGCTTTCTTT
>TRBV19|NA|NA|TRBJ2-1
CASSTGLNNEQFF
TGTGCCAGTAGTACGGGACTGAACAATGAGCAGTTCTTC
>TRBV27|NA|TRBD1|TRBJ2-3
CASSRQTGTTDTQYF
TGTGCCAGCAGTCGACAGACAGGGACCACAGATACGCAGTATTTT
>TRBV4-2|once|TRBD2|TRBJ2-2
CASRRGAGDVGELFF
TGTGCCAGCAGGCGGGGAGCGGGAGATGTCGGGGAGCTGTTTTTT
>TRBV7-2|NA|NA|TRBJ2-7
CASSQNSYEQYF
TGTGCCAGCAGCCAAAACTCCTACGAGCAGTACTTC
>TRBV6-1|NA|NA|TRBJ1-1
CAGSAGDFGTEAFF
TGTGCCGGATCAGCGGGAGATTTCGGCACTGAAGCTTTCTTT